This T cell receptor beta chain originates from a study of blood T cell repertoires in COVID-19. Study background: There were acute and convalescent COVID-19 samples, and they came from the United States, Italy and Spain. From T cells, B-cell-depleted T cells, or PBMCs came the material, which was cDNA or gDNA.

Authors' data handling: Amplification of reference gene primers provided the estimated nucleated cell counts. The method was immunoSEQ multiplex PCR; TCRdb's version includes in-frame clones alone and lacks a portion of them. V and J calls and clone size are as listed in that table; D and trimming were resolved from the DNA. The table lists approximately 250,000 clones, 84% of them singletons. The sample comprised peripheral blood. This TCR derives from a woman in her thirties or forties who had recovered from COVID-19.

The CDR3 here is CASSQDLGTWGGTDTQYF. In DNA, the CDR3 is TGTGCCAGCAGCCAAGATCTGGGGACATGGGGAGGGACAGATACGCAGTATTTT. The V gene is TRBV3-1 (or the pseudogene TRBV3-2), the J gene TRBJ2-3; D is possibly TRBD2 (7 bases). The V and J ends lost 0 bases and 3 bases respectively, with 19 bases between them. The CDR3 contains 18 residues. The V gene's germline CDR1 is LGHDT and CDR2 YNNKEL (reference sequence).